The 22 T cell receptor beta chains reported below all come from one sample, sequenced in a study of graft-versus-host responses after intestinal transplantation. Here immunoSEQ multiplex PCR was the method, and the copy in TCRdb shows in-frame clones only, minus some. This table holds about 10,000 clones, around 93% found once. The sequences come from PBMCs, collected about 70 days after transplant. These TCRs come from a human patient who received an intestinal transplant, so some T cells may come from the graft donor.

V and J are TRBV28 and TRBJ1-2, with no clear D. Between the trimmed V and J ends, which lost 5 bases and 0 bases, there was a span of 10 bases. The V gene's germline CDR1 is MDHEN and CDR2 SYDVKM. The CDR3 runs to 14 residues. In DNA form, the CDR3 reads TGTGCCAGCAGTCCCTTTCAAGCTAACTATGGCTACACCTTC. Translation gives CASSPFQANYGYTF.

The V call is TRBV6-6, the J call TRBJ2-7; no definite D call. The CDR3 has 14 amino acids. V was pared by 2 bases and J by 0 bases, with 8 bases between. Per the germline V gene, CDR1 is MNHNY and CDR2 is SVGAGI (reference sequence). CDR3 DNA sequence: TGTGCCAGCAGTTACGAGGCGGTCTCCTACGAGCAGTACTTC. Its protein product is CASSYEAVSYEQYF.

The table lists this clone with a count of one. This chain uses TRBV6-1 with TRBJ1-1; no reliable D call. There are 14 residues in the CDR3. Trimming removed 6 bases at V and 1 base at J, with 12 bases between. Looked up from germline, CDR1 is MNHNS and CDR2 is SASEGT. Written as DNA, the CDR3 is TGTGCCAGCAGATTCGACTGGAGGAACACTGAAGCTTTCTTT. It is translated as CASRFDWRNTEAFF.

This chain links TRBV4-1 with TRBJ2-7; D is perhaps TRBD1 or TRBD2 (5 bases each). CDR3 length: 17 amino acids. V was pared by 0 bases and J by 2 bases, with 17 bases between. Germline lookup yields CDR1 MGHRA and CDR2 YSYEKL. CDR3 coding DNA: TGCGCCAGCAGCCAAGATGCCGCCAGGGAGTCTACCTACGAGCAGTACTTC. Its protein is CASSQDAARESTYEQYF.

In DNA, the CDR3 is TGTGCCAGCTCACCAGAGACAGGGTACCAGCCCCAGCATTTT. It is translated as CASSPETGYQPQHF. The rearrangement uses TRBV18 and TRBJ1-5, with 7 nucleotides matching TRBD1. J lost 7 bases, V lost 2 bases, and 5 bases had no gene match. The length of the CDR3 is 14 residues. In germline, CDR1 is KGHSH, CDR2 LQKENI.

Of note for this clone: Compared with germline, one end of the junction differs, possibly owing to a read error. The rearrangement links TRBV27 to TRBJ1-5, with D perhaps matching TRBD1 (5 bases). The germline CDR1 and CDR2 sequences are MNHEY and SMNVEV (reference sequence). The CDR3 sequence is 16 residues long. The CDR3 loop reads CTSRTTWGTSNQPQHF. CDR3 nucleotide sequence: TGTACCAGCAGGACTACATGGGGGACGAGTAATCAGCCCCAGCATTTT.

The rearrangement links TRBV10-1 to TRBJ2-5, with D unresolved. The CDR3 runs 14 residues. V dropped 2 bases and J dropped 5 bases, with 12 bases sitting between them. The germline V gene encodes CDR1 WNHNN and CDR2 SYGVQD (reference sequence). The CDR3 region has the DNA TGCGCCAGCAGTGAGAACCCAGGATCTGAGACCCAGTACTTC. Its protein is CASSENPGSETQYF.

The sample holds one count of this clone. This chain joins TRBV19 and TRBJ2-6; the D gene is possibly TRBD1 (6 bases). Trimming left V 6 bases short and J 3 bases short, with 6 bases between. Germline V lookup: CDR1 LNHDA, CDR2 SQIVND (reference sequence). The CDR3 is 13 amino acids. The CDR3: CASRTGGANVLTF. The CDR3 nucleotides are TGTGCCAGTAGGACAGGTGGGGCCAACGTCCTGACTTTC.

V usage is TRBV6-5 and J usage is TRBJ2-7; D unresolved. The CDR3 spans 15 residues. Trimming removed 0 bases at V and 0 bases at J, with 9 bases between. Germline CDR1 and CDR2: MNHEY and SVGAGI. CDR3 sequence (DNA): TGTGCCAGCAGTTACTCCGACGGTTTCTCCTACGAGCAGTACTTC. This translates into CASSYSDGFSYEQYF.

The chain recombines TRBV27 with TRBJ2-5; tentatively, D is TRBD1 or TRBD2 (6 bases each). Germline values: CDR1 MNHEY, CDR2 SMNVEV (reference sequence). The CDR3 covers 15 residues. Trimming removed 6 bases at V and 2 bases at J, with 16 bases between. As DNA, the CDR3 is TGTGCCAGCAGCCGACGAGGGGGGTTACAAGAGACCCAGTACTTC. This gives the protein CASSRRGGLQETQYF.

Here the CDR3 reads CASSARDTVYGYTF. The CDR3 nucleotides are TGTGCCAGCAGCGCCCGGGACACAGTCTATGGCTACACCTTC. The chain employs TRBV9 and TRBJ1-2, with a tentative D call TRBD1 (6 bases). The CDR3 runs to 14 residues. Germline lookup yields CDR1 SGDLS and CDR2 YYNGEE. With 3 bases removed from V and 4 bases from J, the gap between germline ends came to 13 bases. Full variable domain (remainder filled in from reference TRBV9 and TRBJ1-2): DSGVTQTPKHLITATGQRVTLRCSPRSGDLSVYWYQQSLDQGLQFLIQYYNGEERAKGNILERFSAQQFPDLHSELNLSSLELGDSALYFCASSARDTVYGYTFGSGTRLTVV.

The chain combines TRBV5-1 with TRBJ2-1; D is undetermined. V lost 4 bases, J lost 9 bases, and 29 bases lay in between. This CDR3 region has 18 residues. Germline CDR1 SGHRS, CDR2 YFSETQ. As DNA, the CDR3 is TGCGCCAGCAGCCCGTCTAGACCTTTTTGGCGCTTTAATGGTGAGCAGTTCTTC. Protein product: CASSPSRPFWRFNGEQFF.

J is TRBJ2-3 and V is TRBV4-3; TRBD1 is a possible D gene (5 bases). The CDR3 loop spans 17 amino acids. Germline V gene sequence: CDR1 LGHNA, CDR2 YSLEER. Trimming stripped 4 bases from V and 0 bases from J, with 17 bases between. In DNA form, the CDR3 reads TGCGCCAGCAGCCCGACATTAGACAGCCACAGCACAGATACGCAGTATTTT. Encoded protein: CASSPTLDSHSTDTQYF.

The J gene is TRBJ2-5, the V gene TRBV4-3, with D hard to call. This CDR3 spans 15 amino acids. Germline loops: CDR1 LGHNA, CDR2 YSLEER. The V end was cut by 0 bases, the J end by 5 bases, with 13 bases between. The CDR3 nucleotides are TGCGCCAGCAGCCAAGATCGGACCCCTAGGGAGACCCAGTACTTC. The encoded protein is CASSQDRTPRETQYF.

The chain recombines TRBV2 with TRBJ1-1; a weak D match, TRBD1 (5 bases). The CDR3 covers 16 residues. The germline V gene has CDR1 SNHLY and CDR2 FYNNEI. V shed 0 bases and J shed 3 bases, with 14 bases lying between them. The CDR3 sequence: CASSEALGTEDTEAFF. DNA for the CDR3: TGTGCCAGCAGTGAAGCTTTAGGGACCGAAGACACTGAAGCTTTCTTT.

The chain links TRBV27 to TRBJ1-5, with a tentative D call TRBD1 (5 bases). The CDR3 has 19 amino acids. V was pared by 4 bases and J by 0 bases, with 22 bases between. Looked up from germline, CDR1 is MNHEY and CDR2 is SMNVEV (reference sequence). The CDR3 is CASSSIPWQGLFSNQPQHF. The CDR3 DNA is TGTGCCAGCAGTTCCATCCCTTGGCAGGGCCTATTTAGCAATCAGCCCCAGCATTTT.

V gene TRBV9 combines with J gene TRBJ1-1; D perhaps matches TRBD1 (5 bases). The CDR3 totals 14 residues. Germline V lookup: CDR1 SGDLS, CDR2 YYNGEE. V shed 1 base and J shed 1 base, with 8 bases lying between them. The DNA of the CDR3 is TGTGCCAGCAGCGTACAGGGCGGGAACACTGAAGCTTTCTTT. Residues: CASSVQGGNTEAFF.

This clone was picked up a small number of times. This chain joins TRBV30 and TRBJ2-5; D remains unclear. The CDR3 covers 14 residues. The germline CDR1 and CDR2 sequences are GTSNPN and SVGIG (reference sequence). The V end lost 7 bases, the J end lost 5 bases, and 20 bases lay between the germline ends. CDR3 bases: TGTGCCTCCACACTCTCCGGGCCGATGGAGACCCAGTACTTC. Amino acid sequence: CASTLSGPMETQYF.

The V call is TRBV4-1, the J call TRBJ1-1; D is ambiguous. CDR3 length: 13 residues. V shed 0 bases and J shed 4 bases, with 6 bases lying between them. Germline V gene data show CDR1 as MGHRA and CDR2 as YSYEKL. CDR3 sequence reads: CASSQEGRTEAFF. The CDR3 region has the DNA TGCGCCAGCAGCCAAGAAGGGCGCACTGAAGCTTTCTTT.

The V gene is TRBV30, the J gene TRBJ2-7, with D perhaps being TRBD1 or TRBD2 (5 bases each). Looked up from germline, CDR1 is GTSNPN and CDR2 is SVGIG (reference sequence). The CDR3 consists of 13 residues. V was cut by 0 bases and J by 6 bases, with 12 bases left in between. CDR3 DNA sequence: TGTGCCTGGAGTGTTGGGGGTACAGGCGAGCAGTACTTC. Translating it yields CAWSVGGTGEQYF.

This chain links TRBV2 with TRBJ2-7; 8 nucleotides agree with TRBD2. This CDR3 region has 14 residues. Looked up from germline, CDR1 is SNHLY and CDR2 is FYNNEI. Trimming at V came to 6 bases and at J to 7 bases, leaving 11 bases not matched to a gene. CDR3 nucleotides: TGTGCCAGCAGAGGACTAGCAGCCTTAGGTGAGCAGTACTTC. Its protein product is CASRGLAALGEQYF.

This sequence joins TRBV28 and TRBJ2-1, with 7 nucleotides matching TRBD2. V shed 5 bases, J shed 9 bases, and the junction held 13 bases outside the gene matches. The germline CDR1 and CDR2 sequences are MDHEN and SYDVKM. The CDR3 runs 15 residues. CDR3 nucleotide sequence: TGTGCCAGCAGTCCCGCGAGACTAGCAAAGATTGAGCAGTTCTTC. Amino acids: CASSPARLAKIEQFF.